This T cell receptor (beta chain) was obtained from a study of blood T cell repertoires in COVID-19. In the original workflow: Amplifying reference gene primers gave estimates of nucleated cell counts. Libraries were prepared by immunoSEQ multiplex PCR; TCRdb keeps only in-frame clonotypes and omits some of them. V and J calls and clone size are copied from that table; D and trimming were computed from the DNA. The top ten clones hold approximately 16% of a sample with roughly 190,000 clones, 76% of them seen once. The CDR3 runs to 14 residues. Germline V gene sequence: CDR1 MNHEY, CDR2 SVGAGI. Trimming stripped 7 bases from V and 5 bases from J, with 17 bases between.

Sequenced sample: PBMCs or T cells enriched from blood (not recorded which). J is TRBJ1-1 and V is TRBV6-5, with TRBD1 as a possible D gene (6 bases). The receptor's source is a woman aged 45-65 years with acute COVID-19. The CDR3 DNA is TGTGCCAGCACCAGGGGACGGGATGTGACTGAAGCTTTCTTT. It codes for CASTRGRDVTEAFF.